This T cell receptor beta chain was observed in a study of T-cell memory formation after mild COVID-19. The wider study: Clusters of TCRs were largely donor specific.

On this clonotype: Its specificity is unknown.

Study-level findings and limits: There was a balanced CD4/CD8 profile in clones contracting day 15 to 85, and later expanders leaned CD4+. For contracting clones, CD4+ ones sat mainly in CM and EM, CD8+ in EMRA.

MiXCR was run by TCRdb on the 5' RACE reads, yielding one entry per CDR3 protein. In the table there are hundreds of thousands of distinct CDR3 sequences, 20% to 25% of which are singletons. The sample taken for sequencing was PBMCs or a T cell subset sorted from them (not recorded which). The sequence came from an adult woman who had mild COVID-19 (a few samples of this study predate the infection). Cell type and time point are not known.

CDR3 loop: CASSQDFQRNTEAFF. The CDR3 DNA reads TGTGCCAGCAGCCAAGATTTCCAGAGAAACACTGAAGCTTTCTTT. The chain uses TRBV3-1 and TRBJ1-1; unclear D gene. The V gene's germline CDR1 is LGHDT and CDR2 YNNKEL (reference sequence). CDR3 length: 15 amino acids. V lost 0 bases and J 2 bases, leaving 10 bases between the germline ends.